Below, 21 T cell receptor beta chains from the same sample are listed, as sequenced in a study of technical replicates of blood from a handful of donors. Measured with immunoSEQ multiplex PCR; TCRdb has only the in-frame clones, and not every one. This sample yields some 82,000 clones, of which about 97% are seen a single time; less than 0.2% belongs to the top ten. Input material: T cells isolated from PBMCs. The source is a human donor in good health.

The rearrangement joins TRBV5-6 to TRBJ2-1; maybe TRBD2 (6 bases). Germline-derived CDR1 and CDR2 are SGHDT and YYEEEE. Trimming took off 1 base at V and 4 bases at J, with 12 bases between the two ends. The CDR3 covers 15 residues. CDR3 in DNA: TGTGCCAGCAGCTTGTCGGGGGTTCTGTACAATGAGCAGTTCTTC. Protein sequence: CASSLSGVLYNEQFF.

This rearrangement joins TRBV5-6 to TRBJ2-7; D is possibly TRBD2 (6 bases). V shed 2 bases and J shed 4 bases, with 13 bases lying between them. CDR3 length: 14 residues. The V gene's germline CDR1 is SGHDT and CDR2 YYEEEE. In DNA form, the CDR3 reads TGTGCCAGCAGCTTTTTTGGGGAGGAATACGAGCAGTACTTC. The encoded protein is CASSFFGEEYEQYF.

The chain couples TRBV15 to TRBJ1-5, with D tentatively TRBD1 (5 bases). Germline-derived CDR1 and CDR2 are LNHNV and YYDKDF (reference sequence). V gave up 5 bases and J gave up 0 bases, with 11 bases separating them. The CDR3 is made up of 15 amino acids. CDR3 coding DNA: TGTGCCACCAGCCTATGGGGGGATAGCAATCAGCCCCAGCATTTT. As protein: CATSLWGDSNQPQHF.

The V gene is TRBV19, the J gene TRBJ2-1; D perhaps matches TRBD1 (5 bases). This CDR3 spans 13 amino acids. Trimming shortened V by 6 bases and J by 12 bases, and 18 bases separated the two germline ends. The germline V gene has CDR1 LNHDA and CDR2 SQIVND (reference sequence). The DNA for the CDR3 is TGTGCCAGTAGCCTGGGTGGGGCTCCGGCGCAGTTCTTC. Its translation: CASSLGGAPAQFF.

The rearrangement joins TRBV28 to TRBJ2-7; 9 nucleotides agree with TRBD2. Germline loops: CDR1 MDHEN, CDR2 SYDVKM. The CDR3 covers 16 residues. V shed 5 bases, J shed 3 bases, and the junction held 11 bases outside the gene matches. The CDR3 region is CASSPPAREGLYEQYF. CDR3 sequence (DNA): TGTGCCAGCAGTCCCCCCGCGCGGGAGGGCCTCTACGAGCAGTACTTC.

The rearrangement uses TRBV5-6 and TRBJ2-1; D ambiguous. This CDR3 has 15 residues. CDR1 and CDR2 (germline): SGHDT, YYEEEE. Trimming took 1 base from V and 2 from J, leaving 10 bases between them. CDR3 region: CASSLLASTYNEQFF. CDR3 DNA: TGTGCCAGCAGCTTGCTGGCTTCCACCTACAATGAGCAGTTCTTC.

The chain carries TRBV7-8 and TRBJ1-4; D perhaps matches TRBD1 (6 bases). The V gene's germline CDR1 is SGHVS and CDR2 FQNEAQ. The germline V and J ends were trimmed by 3 bases and 4 bases, with 9 bases remaining between them. The CDR3 runs 14 residues. The CDR3 is CASSFGQFNEKLFF. CDR3 DNA: TGTGCCAGCAGCTTCGGACAGTTTAATGAAAAACTGTTTTTT.

The chain joins TRBV7-9 to TRBJ1-5; no clear D. CDR3 length equals 14 residues. Germline V gives CDR1 SEHNR, CDR2 FQNEAQ (reference sequence). Trimming stripped 5 bases from V and 1 base from J, with 9 bases between. The CDR3 sequence is CASSPRESNQPQHF. Here the CDR3 DNA reads TGTGCCAGCAGCCCAAGGGAGAGCAATCAGCCCCAGCATTTT.

V gene TRBV11-1 combines with J gene TRBJ2-1, with 9 bases that match TRBD1. V lost 1 base, J lost 10 bases, and 11 bases stayed unmatched. The CDR3 runs to 16 residues. Germline CDR1 is SGHAT and CDR2 is FQDESV (reference sequence). DNA of the CDR3: TGTGCCAGCAGCTTAGTCGGGACAGGGAACATGGGAGAGCAGTTCTTC. It is translated as CASSLVGTGNMGEQFF.

The CDR3 region is CASSSLAGGGDEQFF. The CDR3 DNA sequence: TGTGCCAGCAGCTCTTTAGCGGGGGGGGGCGATGAGCAGTTCTTC. The V gene is TRBV7-8, the J gene TRBJ2-1, with 11 positions matching TRBD2. V gave up 4 bases and J gave up 8 bases; unmatched junction bases: 7. The CDR3 loop spans 15 amino acids. In germline, CDR1 is SGHVS, CDR2 FQNEAQ.

The chain employs TRBV6-1 and TRBJ2-1; TRBD1 matches 9 bases. Germline V lookup: CDR1 MNHNS, CDR2 SASEGT. Trimming cost V 2 bases and J 7 bases; bases outside gene matches: 6. This CDR3 spans 15 amino acids. Written as DNA, the CDR3 is TGTGCCAGCAGTGAAAGGGACAGGGAATTTAATGAGCAGTTCTTC. Translating gives CASSERDREFNEQFF.

The gene calls are TRBV5-1 and TRBJ2-2; TRBD2 matches 11 bases. Trimming removed 5 bases from V and 4 bases from J; junction bases left unmatched: 7. The length of the CDR3 is 16 residues. Germline CDR1 is SGHRS and CDR2 is YFSETQ. The CDR3 reads CASSSTTSGSTGELFF. CDR3 coding DNA: TGCGCCAGCAGTTCGACAACTAGCGGGAGCACCGGGGAGCTGTTTTTT. The whole variable domain, remainder taken from reference TRBV5-1 and TRBJ2-2, is KAGVTQTPRYLIKTRGQQVTLSCSPISGHRSVSWYQQTPGQGLQFLFEYFSETQRNKGNFPGRFSGRQFSNSRSEMNVSTLELGDSALYLCASSSTTSGSTGELFFGEGSRLTVL.

The J gene is TRBJ2-1, the V gene TRBV9, with 7 nucleotides matching TRBD2. V was pared by 1 base and J by 6 bases, with 16 bases of the junction left unmatched. The CDR3 runs 18 residues. The V gene's germline CDR1 is SGDLS and CDR2 YYNGEE. CDR3 in DNA: TGTGCCAGCAGCGTACTACTAGTACCTGCGGGAGTGATCAATGAGCAGTTCTTC. As protein: CASSVLLVPAGVINEQFF.

In this sample, this clone turned up once. The chain employs TRBV28 and TRBJ2-7; 8 positions agree with TRBD1. This CDR3 region has 14 residues. Germline V gives CDR1 MDHEN, CDR2 SYDVKM. V trimming: 8 bases; J trimming: 5 bases; junction bases outside the gene matches: 11. The CDR3 sequence: CASWTGTGSNEQYF. The CDR3 DNA follows: TGTGCCAGCTGGACCGGGACAGGTTCGAACGAGCAGTACTTC.

The V call is TRBV30, the J call TRBJ2-3; a weak D match, TRBD1 (6 bases). This CDR3 has 11 residues. The V and J ends lost 5 bases and 7 bases respectively, with 10 bases between them. Germline loops: CDR1 GTSNPN, CDR2 SVGIG (reference sequence). For the CDR3, the DNA is TGTGCCTGGCTGGGGGCTAATACGCAGTATTTT. Translating it yields CAWLGANTQYF.

The chain uses TRBV6-1 and TRBJ2-7, with D tentatively TRBD1 (6 bases). The germline V and J ends were trimmed by 8 bases and 6 bases, with 11 bases remaining between them. The CDR3 is 11 residues long. The V gene's germline CDR1 is MNHNS and CDR2 SASEGT. Written as DNA, the CDR3 is TGTGCCAGCTCGAACAGGGCCGAGCAGTACTTC. It specifies CASSNRAEQYF.

The chain uses TRBV16 and TRBJ1-5, with no clear D. The CDR3 loop spans 19 amino acids. V was cut by 1 base and J by 5 bases, with 24 bases left in between. CDR1 KGHSY and CDR2 FQNENV come from the germline V gene. CDR3 region: CASSQLARGLGDTDQPQHF. Written as DNA, the CDR3 is TGTGCCAGCAGCCAATTGGCCAGAGGGCTCGGAGATACGGATCAGCCCCAGCATTTT.

The gene calls are TRBV6-1 and TRBJ2-1, with TRBD1 matching over 8 bases. Per germline, CDR1 MNHNS and CDR2 SASEGT. The CDR3 spans 15 residues. J was trimmed by 8 bases and V by 10 bases; bases with no gene match: 16. In DNA, the CDR3 is TGTGCCACCTTAAGACAGGGGAGCGGGCGGGATGAGCAGTTCTTC. This translates into CATLRQGSGRDEQFF.

The rearrangement joins TRBV4-1 to TRBJ2-1; D possibly corresponds to TRBD2 (6 bases). Germline CDR1 reads MGHRA; CDR2 reads YSYEKL. The CDR3 loop spans 15 amino acids. V was shortened by 2 bases and J by 7 bases, with 15 bases between the two germline ends. Here the CDR3 DNA reads TGCGCCAGCAGCCAACGACTAGGGGCCCTAAATGAGCAGTTCTTC. Protein product: CASSQRLGALNEQFF.

The chain recombines TRBV11-2 with TRBJ1-1; D is perhaps TRBD1 (5 bases). Germline assignment: CDR1 SGHAT and CDR2 FQNNGV. Trimming took 4 bases from V and 0 from J, leaving 21 bases between them. CDR3 size: 18 residues. The CDR3 bases are TGTGCCAGCAGCTCCCTATCGACAGTCCCCCGCGTGAACACTGAAGCTTTCTTT. Protein product: CASSSLSTVPRVNTEAFF.

The CDR3 DNA sequence: TGTGCCAGCAGCCGACTGATCTACGAGCCCCAGCATTTT. As protein: CASSRLIYEPQHF. The chain couples TRBV7-2 to TRBJ1-5; the D is unclear. Between the trimmed V and J ends, which lost 5 bases and 8 bases, there was a span of 13 bases. From germline, CDR1 is SGHTA and CDR2 FQGNSA. This CDR3 contains 13 residues.